This T cell receptor (beta chain) was found in a study of OX40 agonist ivuxolimab in advanced cancers. With regard to this clone: What it binds is unknown. The germline gene is not matched at one end of the junction; a read error may be the cause.

Clones were read by immunoSEQ multiplex PCR, and TCRdb kept only the in-frame ones, dropping some. In the table there are fewer than 85,000 clones, about 85% of which are singletons. Regarding the study as a whole: Expanded peripheral T cells had an undetermined antigen specificity.

This specimen consisted of CD4+ or CD8+ T cells sorted from blood, obtained in a trial of the OX40 agonist ivuxolimab. The source is an adult with an advanced solid tumor such as melanoma, head and neck, liver or kidney cancer.

The CDR3 DNA is TGTGCCAGCTCATCACCTGTGATCCAGGAGCAGTACTTC. Translation: CASSSPVIQEQYF. The rearrangement uses TRBV18 and TRBJ2-7; D not certain. The germline V gene has CDR1 KGHSH and CDR2 LQKENI. The CDR3 extends over 13 amino acids.